Following are 23 T cell receptor beta chains from one sample sequenced in a study of blood T cell repertoires in COVID-19. Profiled with immunoSEQ multiplex PCR; TCRdb holds only in-frame clones, not every one. The sample lists under 300,000 clones, about 90% occurring once. The material sequenced was peripheral blood. These receptors were obtained from a woman aged 40 to 50 with acute or convalescent COVID-19.

The V gene is TRBV11-2, the J gene TRBJ1-4; D is unresolved. Germline loops: CDR1 SGHAT, CDR2 FQNNGV. V was shortened by 1 base and J by 4 bases, with 10 bases between the two germline ends. The CDR3 has 15 amino acids. CDR3 bases: TGTGCCAGCAGCTTAGGAGGGATCCTTAATGAAAAACTGTTTTTT. Translating it yields CASSLGGILNEKLFF.

The chain combines TRBV12-5 with TRBJ1-1; TRBD1 matches 10 bases. The CDR3 is 23 amino acids. Germline assignment: CDR1 LGHNT and CDR2 FRNRAP. V shed 0 bases and J 1 base; nucleotides not matched to a gene: 23. CDR3 nucleotides: TGTGCTAGTGGTTTGGTCCTCACACGCTACTCTCGGGACAGGGGTTTGGGGAACACTGAAGCTTTCTTT. Translation: CASGLVLTRYSRDRGLGNTEAFF.

This sequence joins TRBV6-5 and TRBJ1-2, with D maybe TRBD1 (5 bases). This CDR3 comprises 13 residues. Germline V lookup: CDR1 MNHEY, CDR2 SVGAGI. The V end was cut by 5 bases, the J end by 2 bases, with 9 bases between. In DNA form, the CDR3 reads TGTGCCAGCAGTCGGACATTAAACTATGGCTACACCTTC. Its translation is CASSRTLNYGYTF.

The chain links TRBV5-1 to TRBJ2-2; 8 nucleotides align to TRBD1. V shed 4 bases, J shed 4 bases, and the junction held 9 bases outside the gene matches. CDR1 and CDR2 (germline): SGHRS, YFSETQ. The CDR3 length is 16 residues. Here the CDR3 reads CASSQPDRDATGELFF. The CDR3 bases are TGCGCCAGCAGCCAACCGGACAGGGATGCCACCGGGGAGCTGTTTTTT.

The chain combines TRBV2 with TRBJ2-1, with D possibly being TRBD2 (5 bases). V shed 6 bases and J shed 0 bases, with 12 bases lying between them. Germline CDR1 SNHLY, CDR2 FYNNEI. CDR3 size: 15 residues. CDR3 loop: CASRVGMSSYNEQFF. In nucleotides, the CDR3 is TGTGCCAGCAGGGTCGGGATGAGCTCCTACAATGAGCAGTTCTTC.

The chain recombines TRBV28 with TRBJ1-2; 12 nucleotides match TRBD1. Germline V lookup: CDR1 MDHEN, CDR2 SYDVKM. The CDR3 is 18 residues long. V was pared by 7 bases and J by 8 bases, with 20 bases of the junction left unmatched. The DNA of the CDR3 is TGTGCCAGCACCAGGGGCGGGACAGGGGGCGCCGGTCTCCGGGGCTACACCTTC. Its translation: CASTRGGTGGAGLRGYTF.

The V gene is TRBV15, the J gene TRBJ2-2; D is possibly TRBD1 (5 bases). The CDR3 is 18 amino acids. Trimming took 0 bases from V and 2 from J, leaving 16 bases between them. Germline values: CDR1 LNHNV, CDR2 YYDKDF (reference sequence). The DNA of the CDR3 is TGTGCCACCAGCAGAGATGGGGCGGCCGAGGATAACACCGGGGAGCTGTTTTTT. This codes for CATSRDGAAEDNTGELFF. Combining the CDR3 with reference TRBV15 and TRBJ2-2 gives the whole variable domain DAMVIQNPRYQVTQFGKPVTLSCSQTLNHNVMYWYQQKSSQAPKLLFHYYDKDFNNEADTPDNFQSRRPNTSFCFLDIRSPGLGDTAMYLCATSRDGAAEDNTGELFFGEGSRLTVL.

The chain recombines TRBV30 with TRBJ1-2; 9 nucleotides agree with TRBD1. The junction had 7 bases not matched to a gene; V was cut back by 0 bases and J by 8 bases. This CDR3 contains 14 residues. Germline V gene lookup returns CDR1 GTSNPN and CDR2 SVGIG (reference sequence). Here the CDR3 DNA reads TGTGCCTGGAGTGTACGATCACAGGGGGCGGGCTACACCTTC. Its translation: CAWSVRSQGAGYTF.

The rearrangement links TRBV19 to TRBJ2-1, with a tentative D call TRBD2 (5 bases). This CDR3 spans 13 amino acids. Between the trimmed V and J ends, which lost 6 bases and 3 bases, there was a span of 9 bases. Germline V CDR1 and CDR2: LNHDA, SQIVND (reference sequence). As DNA, the CDR3 is TGTGCCAGTAGCCCGAGGGTCTACAATGAGCAGTTCTTC. Encoded protein: CASSPRVYNEQFF. Combining the CDR3 with reference TRBV19 and TRBJ2-1 gives the whole variable domain DGGITQSPKYLFRKEGQNVTLSCEQNLNHDAMYWYRQDPGQGLRLIYYSQIVNDFQKGDIAEGYSVSREKKESFPLTVTSAQKNPTAFYLCASSPRVYNEQFFGPGTRLTVL.

This clone was found once. CDR3 region: CASRPGTLPEKLFF. CDR3 sequence (DNA): TGTGCCAGCAGACCCGGGACTCTTCCCGAAAAACTGTTTTTT. The rearrangement links TRBV7-9 to TRBJ1-4, with TRBD1 as a possible D gene (5 bases). This CDR3 comprises 14 residues. The V gene's germline CDR1 is SEHNR and CDR2 FQNEAQ (reference sequence). V was clipped by 6 bases and J by 8 bases, with 16 bases between them. Together with reference TRBV7-9 and TRBJ1-4, the CDR3 gives the full variable domain: DTGVSQNPRHKITKRGQNVTFRCDPISEHNRLYWYRQTLGQGPEFLTYFQNEAQLEKSRLLSDRFSAERPKGSFSTLEIQRTEQGDSAMYLCASRPGTLPEKLFFGSGTQLSVL.

The chain joins TRBV4-1 to TRBJ1-1; TRBD1 matches 7 bases. Germline assignment: CDR1 MGHRA and CDR2 YSYEKL. The CDR3 contains 15 residues. The junction had 10 bases not matched to a gene; V was cut back by 3 bases and J by 6 bases. This chain's CDR3 is CASSQADRVEAEAFF. The CDR3, as DNA: TGCGCCAGCAGCCAGGCCGACAGGGTTGAAGCTGAAGCTTTCTTT.

This clone was recorded at least ten times. The CDR3 sequence is CASKKPGQVETQYF. The CDR3 DNA reads TGTGCCAGCAAAAAGCCGGGACAGGTGGAGACCCAGTACTTC. The chain combines TRBV28 with TRBJ2-5; 8 nucleotides line up with TRBD1. CDR1 and CDR2 from the germline V gene are MDHEN and SYDVKM. J was trimmed by 5 bases and V by 7 bases; bases with no gene match: 9. The CDR3 is 14 residues long.

The rearrangement joins TRBV6-5 to TRBJ2-7; TRBD1 is a possible D gene (6 bases). The V gene lost 6 bases and the J gene lost 4 bases, with 19 bases spanning the gap. CDR1 and CDR2 (germline): MNHEY, SVGAGI. The CDR3 sequence is 15 residues long. The CDR3 here is CASRPDRSWRYEQYV. DNA of the CDR3: TGTGCCAGCAGGCCAGACAGGTCTTGGCGTTACGAGCAGTACGTC.

The chain links TRBV6-2 or TRBV6-3 to TRBJ2-7, with 8 nucleotides matching TRBD1. V was clipped by 4 bases and J by 3 bases; unmatched bases: 5. Germline loops: CDR1 MNHEY, CDR2 SVGEGT. This CDR3 comprises 14 residues. The CDR3 reads CASSSLGQGYEQYV. Here the CDR3 DNA reads TGTGCCAGCAGTTCCCTTGGACAGGGCTACGAGCAGTACGTC.

This chain's CDR3 is CASSLAQGGSEKLFF. Written as DNA, the CDR3 is TGTGCCAGCAGCTTAGCCCAAGGGGGAAGTGAAAAACTGTTTTTT. The chain joins TRBV11-2 to TRBJ1-4, with a weak D call TRBD1 (6 bases). The germline V and J ends were trimmed by 1 base and 7 bases, with 13 bases remaining between them. This CDR3 contains 15 residues. Germline CDR1 SGHAT, CDR2 FQNNGV.

The chain couples TRBV4-2 to TRBJ1-2, with a weak D call TRBD1 (5 bases). The CDR3 extends over 15 amino acids. The germline CDR1 and CDR2 sequences are LGHNA and YNFKEQ. Trimming cost V 0 bases and J 7 bases, with 15 bases left between them. As DNA, the CDR3 is TGTGCCAGCAGCCAAGATAACACAGGAAAGGTTGGCTACACCTTC. Protein: CASSQDNTGKVGYTF.

The rearrangement links TRBV4-1 to TRBJ1-2, with unresolved D. Trimming removed 3 bases from V and 1 base from J, with 9 bases in between. This CDR3 has 14 residues. Germline assignment: CDR1 MGHRA and CDR2 YSYEKL. CDR3 DNA: TGCGCCAGCAGCCAGCGCCCGGGTAACTATGGCTACACCTTC. It codes for CASSQRPGNYGYTF.

The chain links TRBV5-1 to TRBJ1-6; 7 bases line up with TRBD1. The CDR3 extends over 17 amino acids. Losses at the gene ends were 5 bases for V and 0 bases for J; bases not matched to a gene: 8. Germline V gene sequence: CDR1 SGHRS, CDR2 YFSETQ. The CDR3 DNA follows: TGCGCCAGCAGTCGGACAGGACCTAGCTCCTATAATTCACCCCTCCACTTT. Its translation: CASSRTGPSSYNSPLHF.

The rearrangement joins TRBV9 to TRBJ1-6; a possible D gene is TRBD1 (5 bases). Per the germline V gene, CDR1 is SGDLS and CDR2 is YYNGEE. There are 18 residues in the CDR3. Trimming took 0 bases from V and 6 from J, leaving 19 bases between them. CDR3 sequence (DNA): TGTGCCAGCAGCGTAGGAGTCGGGGGTGGCGATTCTAATTCACCCCTCCACTTT. As protein: CASSVGVGGGDSNSPLHF. Full variable domain (outside the CDR3, taken from reference TRBV9 and TRBJ1-6): DSGVTQTPKHLITATGQRVTLRCSPRSGDLSVYWYQQSLDQGLQFLIQYYNGEERAKGNILERFSAQQFPDLHSELNLSSLELGDSALYFCASSVGVGGGDSNSPLHFGNGTRLTVT.

The chain employs TRBV5-1 and TRBJ1-1, with 9 bases that match TRBD1. The junction had 8 bases not matched to a gene; V was cut back by 4 bases and J by 10 bases. The CDR3 contains 13 residues. Germline V lookup: CDR1 SGHRS, CDR2 YFSETQ. The CDR3 loop is CASSTDGQGIAFF. For the CDR3, the DNA is TGCGCCAGCAGCACGGACGGACAGGGGATAGCTTTCTTT.

This chain links TRBV11-2 with TRBJ1-1; the match to TRBD1 covers 8 bases. CDR1 is SGHAT, CDR2 FQNNGV, per germline. This CDR3 has 12 amino acids. The V and J ends lost 5 bases and 7 bases, in that order; junction bases with no gene match: 3. Written as DNA, the CDR3 is TGTGCCAGCAGCCGAGACAGGGGTGAAGCTTTCTTT. Protein product: CASSRDRGEAFF.

This sequence joins TRBV28 and TRBJ1-4, with 7 bases lining up with TRBD1. The junction had 16 bases not matched to a gene; V was cut back by 5 bases and J by 7 bases. CDR1 is MDHEN, CDR2 SYDVKM, per germline. The CDR3 is 17 residues long. The CDR3 spells CASSELRGWETPEKLFF. In nucleotides, the CDR3 is TGTGCCAGCAGTGAACTCAGGGGGTGGGAGACCCCTGAAAAACTGTTTTTT. The whole variable domain, remainder taken from reference TRBV28 and TRBJ1-4, is DVKVTQSSRYLVKRTGEKVFLECVQDMDHENMFWYRQDPGLGLRLIYFSYDVKMKEKGDIPEGYSVSREKKERFSLILESASTNQTSMYLCASSELRGWETPEKLFFGSGTQLSVL.

The chain couples TRBV3-1 (or the pseudogene TRBV3-2) to TRBJ1-4, with 8 positions matching TRBD1. This CDR3 comprises 13 residues. Per the germline V gene, CDR1 is LGHDT and CDR2 is YNNKEL (reference sequence). After removal of 5 bases from V and 8 bases from J, the junction contained 4 bases not matched to a gene. The CDR3 sequence: CASSSGQEEKLFF. DNA for the CDR3: TGTGCCAGCAGCTCGGGACAGGAGGAAAAACTGTTTTTT.